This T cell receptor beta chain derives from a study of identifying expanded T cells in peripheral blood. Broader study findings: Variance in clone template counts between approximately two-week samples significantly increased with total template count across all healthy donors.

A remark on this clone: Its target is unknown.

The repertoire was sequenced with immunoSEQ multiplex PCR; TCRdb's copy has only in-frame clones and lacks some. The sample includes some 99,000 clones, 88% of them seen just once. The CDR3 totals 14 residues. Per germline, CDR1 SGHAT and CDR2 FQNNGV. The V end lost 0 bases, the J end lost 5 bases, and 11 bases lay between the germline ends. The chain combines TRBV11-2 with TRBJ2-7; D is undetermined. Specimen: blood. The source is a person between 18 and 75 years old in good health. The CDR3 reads CASSLEVPSDEQYF. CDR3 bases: TGTGCCAGCAGCTTAGAGGTTCCCTCTGACGAGCAGTACTTC.